Listed below are T cell receptor beta chains from one sample, sequenced in a study of T cell responses to AZD1222 COVID-19 vaccine. The table came from immunoSEQ multiplex PCR; TCRdb's copy has only in-frame clones and leaves some out. Of more than 100,000 clones in the sample, 65% to 90% were seen once. The source was peripheral blood, collected on day 0 of AZD1222 vaccination. The source is an adult in good health. Both conserved end residues are part of each CDR3. Each record gives: clone size, V gene, D gene, J gene, CDR3 protein, CDR3 DNA. D genes are given only for firm matches. Where a row states a size, it is once, few, many or the class of an expanded clone; other rows omit it.

-,TRBV27,-,TRBJ2-2,CASRLMNTGELFF,TGTGCCAGCCGACTTATGAACACCGGGGAGCTGTTTTTT
-,TRBV18,-,TRBJ2-7,CASSPQQRGSGEQYF,TGTGCCAGCTCACCACAACAGAGAGGTTCGGGTGAGCAGTACTTC
-,TRBV24-1,TRBD2,TRBJ2-1,CATQTSGRNEQFF,TGTGCCACCCAGACTAGCGGGAGAAATGAGCAGTTCTTC
few,TRBV7-9,-,TRBJ1-4,CASSLVWGEKLFF,TGTGCCAGCAGCTTAGTCTGGGGGGAAAAACTGTTTTTT
-,TRBV30,-,TRBJ1-1,CAWYQLEAFF,TGTGCCTGGTACCAGCTCGAAGCTTTCTTT
once,TRBV18,TRBD1,TRBJ2-1,CASSPPNRGFNEQFF,TGTGCCAGCTCACCACCTAACAGGGGGTTCAATGAGCAGTTCTTC
-,TRBV19,-,TRBJ1-5,CASSVSNGGAGQPQHF,TGTGCCAGTAGTGTCTCCAATGGGGGGGCTGGTCAGCCCCAGCATTTT
-,TRBV7-2,-,TRBJ2-7,CASSRAWTTTYEQYF,TGTGCCAGCAGCCGGGCCTGGACCACCACCTACGAGCAGTACTTC
-,TRBV2,TRBD1,TRBJ2-1,CAKTGGSYNEQFF,TGTGCCAAAACAGGGGGCTCCTACAATGAGCAGTTCTTC
once,TRBV7-9,-,TRBJ2-7,CASGSGSYEQYF,TGTGCCAGCGGAAGCGGGTCCTACGAGCAGTACTTC
-,TRBV13,TRBD2,TRBJ2-1,CASSSRLAGANEQFF,TGTGCCAGCAGCTCGCGACTAGCGGGGGCGAATGAGCAGTTCTTC
-,TRBV5-1,TRBD2,TRBJ2-3,CASSLAVGSGADTQYF,TGCGCCAGCAGCTTGGCCGTTGGTAGCGGGGCCGATACGCAGTATTTT
-,TRBV7-8,-,TRBJ1-2,CASSLLVQGEGYTF,TGTGCCAGCAGCTTATTAGTTCAGGGAGAAGGCTACACCTTC
-,TRBV7-2,-,TRBJ2-7,CASSLGPLDTYEQYF,TGTGCCAGCAGCTTAGGGCCCCTCGACACCTACGAGCAGTACTTC
-,TRBV7-6,TRBD2,TRBJ2-5,CASSEWLAGGRLRETQYF,TGTGCCAGCAGTGAGTGGCTAGCGGGAGGCCGGTTGAGGGAGACCCAGTACTTC
-,TRBV6-1,TRBD2,TRBJ2-1,CASSAQGSGGVNEQFF,TGTGCCAGCAGTGCCCAGGGTAGCGGGGGGGTAAATGAGCAGTTCTTC
once,TRBV7-2,-,TRBJ1-1,CASSLFYRLNTEAFF,TGTGCCAGCAGCTTATTCTACAGGCTGAACACTGAAGCTTTCTTT
-,TRBV5-4,-,TRBJ2-3,CASSLPGAADTQYF,TGTGCCAGCAGCTTGCCGGGGGCTGCAGATACGCAGTATTTT
-,TRBV27,-,TRBJ2-3,CASSLSEIPGSTDTQYF,TGTGCCAGCAGTTTATCGGAGATACCCGGGAGCACAGATACGCAGTATTTT
-,TRBV4-3,-,TRBJ2-2,CASSPGTQNTGELFF,TGCGCCAGCAGCCCGGGGACACAAAACACCGGGGAGCTGTTTTTT
-,TRBV30,TRBD1,TRBJ1-2,CAWSPGTDNYGYTF,TGTGCCTGGAGTCCCGGGACAGACAACTATGGCTACACCTTC
-,TRBV7-2,TRBD1,TRBJ2-2,CASSLGQGFTGELFF,TGTGCCAGCAGCTTGGGACAGGGTTTCACCGGGGAGCTGTTTTTT
-,TRBV5-6,-,TRBJ1-2,CASSFGYDYGYTF,TGTGCCAGCAGCTTCGGGTACGACTATGGCTACACCTTC
-,TRBV9,TRBD1,TRBJ2-7,CASSVSTGTGGWEQYF,TGTGCCAGCAGCGTATCCACCGGGACAGGGGGATGGGAGCAGTACTTC
-,TRBV14,TRBD2,TRBJ2-1,CASSLHLSGNSYNEQFF,TGTGCCAGCAGCCTTCATCTCAGCGGGAACTCCTACAATGAGCAGTTCTTC
-,TRBV6-5,-,TRBJ1-4,CASRAVIATNEKLFF,TGTGCCAGCAGGGCCGTCATTGCAACTAATGAAAAACTGTTTTTT
-,TRBV3-1/TRBV3-2,TRBD2,TRBJ2-1,CASSSRHSGGAHNEQFF,TGTGCCAGCAGCTCTAGGCATAGCGGGGGGGCACACAATGAGCAGTTCTTC
-,TRBV2,TRBD1,TRBJ2-7,CASSTGARAYEQYF,TGTGCCAGCAGTACAGGGGCTCGGGCCTACGAGCAGTACTTC
-,TRBV10-2,-,TRBJ2-5,CASSEGGGSSETQYF,TGCGCCAGCAGTGAGGGTGGGGGTAGTTCGGAGACCCAGTACTTC
-,TRBV27,TRBD1,TRBJ2-3,CASSSQRGQGKGRTDTQYF,TGTGCCAGCAGTTCCCAGAGGGGACAGGGAAAGGGCCGCACAGATACGCAGTATTTT
-,TRBV18,-,TRBJ1-5,CASSPASGGGVQPQHF,TGTGCCAGCTCACCAGCGTCGGGGGGGGGCGTTCAGCCCCAGCATTTT
few,TRBV19,TRBD1,TRBJ1-2,CATGQGPTNYGYTF,TGTGCCACCGGACAGGGGCCCACTAACTATGGCTACACCTTC
-,TRBV28,TRBD2,TRBJ2-5,CASSLTSGGQETQYF,TGTGCCAGCAGTTTAACTAGCGGGGGGCAAGAGACCCAGTACTTC
-,TRBV5-6,TRBD1,TRBJ2-5,CASSVRTGGRETQYF,TGTGCCAGCAGCGTCCGGACAGGGGGGAGGGAGACCCAGTACTTC
few,TRBV4-1,TRBD1,TRBJ1-4,CASSGQGSTNEKLFF,TGCGCCAGCAGCGGACAGGGATCAACTAATGAAAAACTGTTTTTT
-,TRBV5-6,TRBD1,TRBJ1-6,CASNYRDRGSPLHF,TGTGCCAGCAACTACCGGGACAGGGGTTCACCCCTCCACTTT
-,TRBV5-1,TRBD2,TRBJ2-3,CASTPSGGPTDTQYF,TGCGCCAGCACTCCAAGCGGGGGGCCGACAGATACGCAGTATTTT
-,TRBV24-1,-,TRBJ2-5,CATSDFRTLNQETQYF,TGTGCCACCAGTGATTTTAGGACTCTGAATCAAGAGACCCAGTACTTC
-,TRBV11-3,TRBD1,TRBJ1-2,CASSLGDRGGYTF,TGTGCCAGCAGCTTAGGGGACAGAGGTGGCTACACCTTC
-,TRBV4-1,TRBD1,TRBJ1-2,CASSQDPGQAYGYTF,TGCGCCAGCAGCCAAGACCCTGGACAGGCCTATGGCTACACCTTC
-,TRBV5-4,-,TRBJ1-1,CASSLGSGWAEAFF,TGTGCCAGCAGCTTGGGGTCCGGGTGGGCTGAAGCTTTCTTT
-,TRBV7-2,-,TRBJ2-3,CASNQGTVGDTQYF,TGTGCCAGCAACCAAGGGACTGTGGGAGATACGCAGTATTTT
-,TRBV15,TRBD1,TRBJ2-5,CATSTTSGTVFQETQYF,TGTGCCACCAGCACAACTTCCGGGACAGTTTTCCAAGAGACCCAGTACTTC
-,TRBV5-4,TRBD2,TRBJ2-5,CASSLRSGAGETQYF,TGTGCCAGCAGCTTGAGGAGCGGGGCGGGGGAGACCCAGTACTTC
-,TRBV9,TRBD1,TRBJ2-5,CASSDGQGTWETQYF,TGTGCCAGCAGCGACGGACAGGGGACTTGGGAGACCCAGTACTTC